A single sample gave rise to the 24 T cell receptor beta chains below, sequenced in a study of beta chain features in type 1 diabetes. As every portion of the isolated RNA was reverse transcribed, the sequencing read expressed TCRB transcripts. The method was immunoSEQ multiplex PCR; TCRdb's version includes in-frame clones alone and lacks a portion of them. The sample shows a few hundred thousand clones, around 20% of them seen only once. The sequenced sample was naive CD4+ T cells from blood. The source is a woman aged 18-30 years in good health.

The CDR3 sequence is CASSRGDRNTEAFF. As DNA, the CDR3 is TGTGCCAGCAGCCGAGGAGACAGGAACACTGAAGCTTTCTTT. This chain uses TRBV9 with TRBJ1-1; D may be TRBD1 (5 bases). Germline CDR1 reads SGDLS; CDR2 reads YYNGEE. The CDR3 length is 14 residues. V was trimmed by 4 bases and J by 1 base, leaving 11 bases between them.

Comments on this clone: One end of the junction varies from germline; a read error may be responsible. The chain is built from TRBV11-2 and TRBJ2-7; D not certain. From germline, CDR1 is SGHAT and CDR2 FQNNGV. CDR3 size: 11 residues. The DNA for the CDR3 is TGTGCCAGCAGCTTGGTCCGAGGTCCCGACTTC. This encodes CASSLVRGPDF.

The V and J genes are TRBV7-2 and TRBJ2-3, with TRBD2 identical over 7 bases. CDR3 length equals 16 residues. The germline CDR1 and CDR2 sequences are SGHTA and FQGNSA. The ends lost 5 bases at V and 0 bases at J; junction bases unmatched: 8. In DNA, the CDR3 is TGTGCCAGCAGCCCCCTAGGACTAGGGAGCACAGATACGCAGTATTTT. Translating it yields CASSPLGLGSTDTQYF. Complete variable domain (other parts from reference TRBV7-2 and TRBJ2-3): GAGVSQSPSNKVTEKGKDVELRCDPISGHTALYWYRQSLGQGLEFLIYFQGNSAPDKSGLPSDRFSAERTGGSVSTLTIQRTQQEDSAVYLCASSPLGLGSTDTQYFGPGTRLTVL.

Only a few counts were recorded for this clone. The gene calls are TRBV4-3 and TRBJ2-5; D is possibly TRBD2 (6 bases). Germline V gene sequence: CDR1 LGHNA, CDR2 YSLEER. The length of the CDR3 is 13 residues. V lost 4 bases and J lost 5, with 11 bases in between. CDR3: CASSLTSRETQYF. The DNA of the CDR3 is TGCGCCAGCAGCCTGACTAGTAGGGAGACCCAGTACTTC.

The V call is TRBV7-2, the J call TRBJ1-6; TRBD1 might be the D (5 bases). This CDR3 has 15 amino acids. CDR1 and CDR2 from the germline V gene are SGHTA and FQGNSA. V lost 2 bases and J 6 bases, leaving 11 bases between the germline ends. CDR3 sequence (DNA): TGTGCCAGCAGCTTACAGGGATCCATTAATTCACCCCTCCACTTT. Residues: CASSLQGSINSPLHF.

The chain links TRBV19 to TRBJ2-7, with a tentative D call TRBD1 (5 bases). Germline V gene sequence: CDR1 LNHDA, CDR2 SQIVND (reference sequence). Between the trimmed V and J ends, which lost 6 bases and 0 bases, there was a span of 9 bases. This CDR3 contains 13 residues. CDR3 loop: CASRQDASYEQYF. The CDR3 region has the DNA TGTGCCAGTAGACAGGATGCCTCCTACGAGCAGTACTTC.

For this clone: Other DNA sequences in this specimen translate into the identical CDR3. The V call is TRBV6-5, the J call TRBJ2-7, with a weak D call TRBD1 (6 bases). V lost 0 bases and J lost 3, with 12 bases in between. Per germline, CDR1 MNHEY and CDR2 SVGAGI. The CDR3 runs to 15 residues. The CDR3 spells CASSYSGQGSYEQYF. Here the CDR3 DNA reads TGTGCCAGCAGTTACTCGGGTCAGGGGAGCTACGAGCAGTACTTC.

A few counts support this clone. The CDR3 here is CASSQGLGRGSSYEQYF. For the CDR3, the DNA is TGCGCCAGCAGCCAGGGTTTGGGTCGAGGCAGCTCCTACGAGCAGTACTTC. V gene TRBV4-3 combines with J gene TRBJ2-7; D unresolved. V gave up 3 bases and J gave up 0 bases, with 18 bases separating them. Germline V gene lookup returns CDR1 LGHNA and CDR2 YSLEER. This CDR3 comprises 17 residues.

This clone has only a few counts. The chain's CDR3 is CASRQEAGNTIYF. The CDR3, as DNA: TGTGCCAGCAGACAGGAAGCTGGAAACACCATATATTTT. The chain recombines TRBV2 with TRBJ1-3, with D perhaps matching TRBD1 (5 bases). The V gene's germline CDR1 is SNHLY and CDR2 FYNNEI. The CDR3 loop spans 13 amino acids. V was pared by 6 bases and J by 2 bases, with 8 bases between.

This clone has more than one count but fewer than ten. The chain combines TRBV5-1 with TRBJ2-2, with TRBD1 identical over 12 bases. The junction had 5 bases not matched to a gene; V was cut back by 4 bases and J by 7 bases. Germline CDR1 SGHRS, CDR2 YFSETQ. This CDR3 region has 15 residues. The DNA of the CDR3 is TGCGCCAGCAGCCCGGGACAGGGGGCAGGCGGGGAGCTGTTTTTT. Residues: CASSPGQGAGGELFF. Full variable domain (outside the CDR3, taken from reference TRBV5-1 and TRBJ2-2): KAGVTQTPRYLIKTRGQQVTLSCSPISGHRSVSWYQQTPGQGLQFLFEYFSETQRNKGNFPGRFSGRQFSNSRSEMNVSTLELGDSALYLCASSPGQGAGGELFFGEGSRLTVL.

Only a few counts were recorded for this clone. This sequence joins TRBV5-1 and TRBJ1-2; D remains unclear. The CDR3 consists of 13 residues. V gave up 2 bases and J gave up 0 bases, with 5 bases separating them. The germline CDR1 and CDR2 sequences are SGHRS and YFSETQ. CDR3 in DNA: TGCGCCAGCAGCTTTACAACTAACTATGGCTACACCTTC. This codes for CASSFTTNYGYTF. Combining the CDR3 with reference TRBV5-1 and TRBJ1-2 gives the whole variable domain KAGVTQTPRYLIKTRGQQVTLSCSPISGHRSVSWYQQTPGQGLQFLFEYFSETQRNKGNFPGRFSGRQFSNSRSEMNVSTLELGDSALYLCASSFTTNYGYTFGSGTRLTVV.

For the CDR3, the DNA is TGTGCCAGCAGTGGAGGCGCCCGTGAACCCCAGCATTTT. The encoded protein is CASSGGAREPQHF. V and J are TRBV2 and TRBJ1-5; D gene uncertain. V gave up 4 bases and J gave up 10 bases, with 14 bases separating them. The CDR3 contains 13 residues. The germline V gene encodes CDR1 SNHLY and CDR2 FYNNEI.

This clone has a handful of counts. This chain joins TRBV9 and TRBJ1-4; no firm D call. Germline CDR1 reads SGDLS; CDR2 reads YYNGEE. The V end was cut by 2 bases, the J end by 0 bases, with 5 bases between. CDR3 length: 14 amino acids. The CDR3 DNA is TGTGCCAGCAGCGTTTCTGCAACTAATGAAAAACTGTTTTTT. Amino acids: CASSVSATNEKLFF.

The chain links TRBV9 to TRBJ2-2, with a weak D call TRBD2 (5 bases). Germline V gene data show CDR1 as SGDLS and CDR2 as YYNGEE. This CDR3 region has 16 residues. V was cut by 4 bases and J by 3 bases, with 16 bases left in between. The CDR3 coding sequence is TGTGCCAGCAGCAGTCCTAGCCCCAGAGACACCGGGGAGCTGTTTTTT. It specifies CASSSPSPRDTGELFF.

The CDR3 DNA follows: TGTGCCAGCAGCCAAGTGGGGGGTGAGCAGTTCTTC. Translation gives CASSQVGGEQFF. The chain recombines TRBV4-2 with TRBJ2-1; perhaps TRBD2 as D (6 bases). The CDR3 is 12 residues long. With 1 base removed from V and 9 bases from J, the gap between germline ends came to 7 bases. The germline V gene has CDR1 LGHNA and CDR2 YNFKEQ.

The sample holds a few counts of this clone. The chain employs TRBV7-2 and TRBJ1-2; D may be TRBD1 (5 bases). This CDR3 spans 12 amino acids. Trimming cost V 5 bases and J 4 bases, with 8 bases left between them. Germline V gives CDR1 SGHTA, CDR2 FQGNSA. The CDR3 DNA sequence: TGTGCCAGCAGCCCGGGGGTCTATGGCTACACCTTC. Translating it yields CASSPGVYGYTF.

In its sample, this clone was seen a few times. CDR3 in DNA: TGCGCCAGCAGGCGGGACTTCAATGAGCAGTTCTTC. It specifies CASRRDFNEQFF. This chain uses TRBV5-1 with TRBJ2-1; TRBD2 might be the D (6 bases). Trimming shortened V by 5 bases and J by 6 bases, and 9 bases separated the two germline ends. This CDR3 region has 12 residues. In germline, CDR1 is SGHRS, CDR2 YFSETQ.

J is TRBJ2-2 and V is TRBV9; possible D gene TRBD1, 5 bases. There are 15 residues in the CDR3. CDR1 SGDLS and CDR2 YYNGEE come from the germline V gene. Trimming cost V 2 bases and J 3 bases, with 11 bases left between them. The CDR3 reads CASSVLPGYTGELFF. CDR3 in DNA: TGTGCCAGCAGCGTGCTCCCAGGGTACACCGGGGAGCTGTTTTTT.

The chain carries TRBV30 and TRBJ2-3, with D possibly TRBD2 on 6 matching bases. This CDR3 has 13 amino acids. The V end was cut by 3 bases, the J end by 0 bases, with 7 bases between. Germline lookup yields CDR1 GTSNPN and CDR2 SVGIG (reference sequence). CDR3 DNA sequence: TGTGCCTGGAGAGGGACTAGCACAGATACGCAGTATTTT. Its translation is CAWRGTSTDTQYF.

As DNA, the CDR3 is TGTGCCAGCAGCTCAGGACAGTTTTCCTACAATGAGCAGTTCTTC. This encodes CASSSGQFSYNEQFF. The chain employs TRBV7-8 and TRBJ2-1; D is possibly TRBD1 (6 bases). The CDR3 has 15 residues. V was pared by 4 bases and J by 1 base, with 11 bases between. Germline V gene sequence: CDR1 SGHVS, CDR2 FQNEAQ.

This clone turned up a few times. This rearrangement joins TRBV29-1 to TRBJ1-4, with D perhaps TRBD1 (5 bases). Trimming took 7 bases from V and 5 from J, leaving 14 bases between them. The length of the CDR3 is 13 residues. The germline gives CDR1 SQVTM, CDR2 ANQGSEA. CDR3 region: CSGAGVGNEKLFF. CDR3 nucleotides: TGCAGCGGAGCGGGGGTTGGGAATGAAAAACTGTTTTTT.

The J gene is TRBJ2-3, the V gene TRBV7-2; TRBD1 might be the D (6 bases). Trimming pared 3 bases from V and 0 bases from J, leaving 7 bases between. Germline assignment: CDR1 SGHTA and CDR2 FQGNSA. CDR3 length equals 14 residues. The CDR3 coding sequence is TGTGCCAGCAGCTTCGACAGGAGCACAGATACGCAGTATTTT. Residues: CASSFDRSTDTQYF.

This clone showed up just a few times. The V and J genes are TRBV19 and TRBJ2-3; no reliable D call. The ends were cut back, 5 bases at V and 4 bases at J, with 10 bases in the middle. From germline, CDR1 is LNHDA and CDR2 SQIVND (reference sequence). This CDR3 has 13 amino acids. The CDR3 coding sequence is TGTGCCAGTAGTGCAAATAGCCCAGATACGCAGTATTTT. Its translation: CASSANSPDTQYF.

The chain employs TRBV6-6 and TRBJ2-1; 7 positions match TRBD2. V trimming: 8 bases; J trimming: 6 bases; junction bases outside the gene matches: 10. The CDR3 is 14 residues long. CDR1 is MNHNY, CDR2 SVGAGI, per germline (reference sequence). The CDR3 sequence: CASSPREESNEQFF. For the CDR3, the DNA is TGTGCCAGCTCACCCCGGGAGGAGAGCAATGAGCAGTTCTTC.